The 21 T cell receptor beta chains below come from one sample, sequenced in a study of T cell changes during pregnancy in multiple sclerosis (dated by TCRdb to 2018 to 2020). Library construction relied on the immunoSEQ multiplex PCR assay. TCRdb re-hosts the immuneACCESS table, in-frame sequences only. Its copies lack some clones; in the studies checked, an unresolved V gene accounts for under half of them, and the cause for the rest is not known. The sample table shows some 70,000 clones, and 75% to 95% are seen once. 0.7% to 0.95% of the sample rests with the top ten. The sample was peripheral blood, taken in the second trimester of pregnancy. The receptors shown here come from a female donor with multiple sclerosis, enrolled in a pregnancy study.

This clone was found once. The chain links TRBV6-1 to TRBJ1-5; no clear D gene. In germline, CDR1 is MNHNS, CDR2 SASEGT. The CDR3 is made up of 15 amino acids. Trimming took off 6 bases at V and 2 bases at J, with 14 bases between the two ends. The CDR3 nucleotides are TGTGCCAGCAGGACAATGAGTTCGGGCAATCAGCCCCAGCATTTT. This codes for CASRTMSSGNQPQHF.

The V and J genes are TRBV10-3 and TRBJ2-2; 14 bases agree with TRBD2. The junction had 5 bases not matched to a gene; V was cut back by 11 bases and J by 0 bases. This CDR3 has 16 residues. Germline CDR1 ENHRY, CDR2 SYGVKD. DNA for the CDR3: TGTGCCTCGGGACTAGCGGGGGACACGAACACCGGGGAGCTGTTTTTT. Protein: CASGLAGDTNTGELFF.

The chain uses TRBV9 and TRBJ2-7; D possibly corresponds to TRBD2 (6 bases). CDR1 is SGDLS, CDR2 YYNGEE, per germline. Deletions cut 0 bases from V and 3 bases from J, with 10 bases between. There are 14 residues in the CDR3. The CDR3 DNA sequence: TGTGCCAGCAGCGTAGACGGGGGAGGCTACGAGCAGTACTTC. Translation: CASSVDGGGYEQYF. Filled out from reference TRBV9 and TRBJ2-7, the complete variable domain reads DSGVTQTPKHLITATGQRVTLRCSPRSGDLSVYWYQQSLDQGLQFLIQYYNGEERAKGNILERFSAQQFPDLHSELNLSSLELGDSALYFCASSVDGGGYEQYFGPGTRLTVT.

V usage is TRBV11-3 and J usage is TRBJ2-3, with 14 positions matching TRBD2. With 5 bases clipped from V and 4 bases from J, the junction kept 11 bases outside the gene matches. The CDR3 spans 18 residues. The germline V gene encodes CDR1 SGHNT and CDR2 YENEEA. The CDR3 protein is CASSEGLAGAPRPDTQYF. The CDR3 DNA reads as TGTGCCAGCAGCGAGGGACTAGCGGGGGCCCCCCGCCCAGATACGCAGTATTTT.

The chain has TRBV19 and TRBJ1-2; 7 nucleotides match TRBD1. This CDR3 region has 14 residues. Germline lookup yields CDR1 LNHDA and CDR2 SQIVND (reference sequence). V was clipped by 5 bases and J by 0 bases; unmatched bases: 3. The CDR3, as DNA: TGTGCCAGTAGTTTGACAGGGACTAACTATGGCTACACCTTC. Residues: CASSLTGTNYGYTF.

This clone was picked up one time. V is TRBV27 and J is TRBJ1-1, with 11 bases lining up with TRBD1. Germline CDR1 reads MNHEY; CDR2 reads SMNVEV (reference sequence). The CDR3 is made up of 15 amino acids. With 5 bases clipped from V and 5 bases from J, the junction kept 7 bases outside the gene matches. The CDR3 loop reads CASSPGQGARTEAFF. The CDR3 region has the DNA TGTGCCAGCAGTCCAGGACAGGGGGCAAGGACTGAAGCTTTCTTT.

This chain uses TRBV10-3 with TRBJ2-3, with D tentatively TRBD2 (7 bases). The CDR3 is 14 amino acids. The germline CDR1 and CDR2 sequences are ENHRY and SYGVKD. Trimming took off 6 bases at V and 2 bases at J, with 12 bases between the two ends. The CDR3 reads CAIREGGFTDTQYF. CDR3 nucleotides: TGTGCCATCAGAGAGGGGGGGTTCACAGATACGCAGTATTTT.

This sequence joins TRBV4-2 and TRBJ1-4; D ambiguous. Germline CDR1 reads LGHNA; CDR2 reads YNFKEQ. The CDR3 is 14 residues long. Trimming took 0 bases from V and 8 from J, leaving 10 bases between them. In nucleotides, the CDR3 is TGTGCCAGCAGCCAAGATCGGGGAGGCGAAAAACTGTTTTTT. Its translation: CASSQDRGGEKLFF.

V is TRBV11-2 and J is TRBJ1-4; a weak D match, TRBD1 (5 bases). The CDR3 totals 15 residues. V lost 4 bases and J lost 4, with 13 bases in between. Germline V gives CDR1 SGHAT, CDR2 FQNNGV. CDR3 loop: CASSSTGTNNEKLFF. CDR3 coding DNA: TGTGCCAGCAGCTCAACCGGGACTAATAATGAAAAACTGTTTTTT.

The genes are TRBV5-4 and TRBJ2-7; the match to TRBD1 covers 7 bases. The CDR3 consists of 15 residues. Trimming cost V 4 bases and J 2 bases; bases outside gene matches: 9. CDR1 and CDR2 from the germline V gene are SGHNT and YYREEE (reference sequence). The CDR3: CASSGMRDRPYEQYF. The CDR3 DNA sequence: TGTGCCAGCAGCGGAATGAGGGACAGACCCTACGAGCAGTACTTC.

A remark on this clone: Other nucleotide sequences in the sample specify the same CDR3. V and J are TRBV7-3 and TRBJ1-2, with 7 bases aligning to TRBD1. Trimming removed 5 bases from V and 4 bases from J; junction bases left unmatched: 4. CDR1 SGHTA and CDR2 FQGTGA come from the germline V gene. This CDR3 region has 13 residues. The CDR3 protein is CASSPGQAYGYTF. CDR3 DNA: TGTGCCAGCAGCCCTGGACAGGCCTATGGCTACACCTTC.

CDR3 loop: CASSLGGTGRQETQYF. The CDR3 DNA follows: TGTGCCAGCAGCTTAGGGGGGACAGGGAGGCAAGAGACCCAGTACTTC. The chain uses TRBV7-8 and TRBJ2-5; 9 nucleotides match TRBD1. J lost 2 bases, V lost 1 base, and 5 bases had no gene match. The CDR3 spans 16 residues. Germline V gene sequence: CDR1 SGHVS, CDR2 FQNEAQ.

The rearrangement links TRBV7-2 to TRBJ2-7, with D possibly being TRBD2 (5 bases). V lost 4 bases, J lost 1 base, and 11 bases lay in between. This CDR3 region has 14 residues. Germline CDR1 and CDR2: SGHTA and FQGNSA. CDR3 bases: TGTGCCAGCAGCTCCGGTAGGACTTCCTACGAGCAGTACTTC. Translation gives CASSSGRTSYEQYF.

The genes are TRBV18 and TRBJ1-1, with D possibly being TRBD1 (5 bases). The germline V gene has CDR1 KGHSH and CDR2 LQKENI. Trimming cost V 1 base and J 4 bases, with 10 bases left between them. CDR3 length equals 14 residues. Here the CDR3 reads CASSPLGQGTEAFF. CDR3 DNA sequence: TGTGCCAGCTCACCACTAGGGCAGGGCACTGAAGCTTTCTTT.

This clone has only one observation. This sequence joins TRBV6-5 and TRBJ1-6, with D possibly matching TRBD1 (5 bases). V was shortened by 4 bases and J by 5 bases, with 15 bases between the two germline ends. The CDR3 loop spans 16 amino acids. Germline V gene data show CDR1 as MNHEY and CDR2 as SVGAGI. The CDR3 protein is CASSFKGAGNNSPLHF. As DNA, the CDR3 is TGTGCCAGCAGTTTTAAAGGGGCAGGGAATAATTCACCCCTCCACTTT.

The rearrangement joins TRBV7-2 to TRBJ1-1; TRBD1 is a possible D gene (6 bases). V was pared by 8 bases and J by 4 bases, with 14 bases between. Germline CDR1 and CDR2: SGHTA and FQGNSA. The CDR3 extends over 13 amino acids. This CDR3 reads CASAGAGTTEAFF. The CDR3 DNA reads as TGTGCCAGCGCAGGGGCTGGCACCACTGAAGCTTTCTTT.

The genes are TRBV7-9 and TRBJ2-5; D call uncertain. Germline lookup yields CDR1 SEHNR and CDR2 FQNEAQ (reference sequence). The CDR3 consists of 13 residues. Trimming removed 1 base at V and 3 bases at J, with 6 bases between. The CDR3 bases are TGTGCCAGCAGCTTAGTAGCAGAAGAGACCCAGTACTTC. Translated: CASSLVAEETQYF.

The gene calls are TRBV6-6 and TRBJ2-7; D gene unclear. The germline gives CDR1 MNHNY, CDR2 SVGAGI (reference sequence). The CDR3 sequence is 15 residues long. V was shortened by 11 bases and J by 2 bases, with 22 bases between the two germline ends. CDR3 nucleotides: TGTGCCGGATCCCGCGAGGCCGTTACGACCTACGAGCAGTACTTC. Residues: CAGSREAVTTYEQYF.

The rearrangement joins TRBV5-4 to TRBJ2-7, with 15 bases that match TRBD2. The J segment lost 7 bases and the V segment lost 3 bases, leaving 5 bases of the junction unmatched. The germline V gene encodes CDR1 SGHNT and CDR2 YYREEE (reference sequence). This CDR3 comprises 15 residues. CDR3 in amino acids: CASSWGTSGGLEQYF. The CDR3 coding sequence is TGTGCCAGCAGCTGGGGGACTAGCGGGGGGTTGGAGCAGTACTTC.

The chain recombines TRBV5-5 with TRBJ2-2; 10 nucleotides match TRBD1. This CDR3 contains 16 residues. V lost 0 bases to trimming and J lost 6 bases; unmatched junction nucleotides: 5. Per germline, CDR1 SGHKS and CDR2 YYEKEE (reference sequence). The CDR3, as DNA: TGTGCCAGCAGCTTGGCCGGGACAGGGGTCGCCGGGGAGCTGTTTTTT. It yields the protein CASSLAGTGVAGELFF.

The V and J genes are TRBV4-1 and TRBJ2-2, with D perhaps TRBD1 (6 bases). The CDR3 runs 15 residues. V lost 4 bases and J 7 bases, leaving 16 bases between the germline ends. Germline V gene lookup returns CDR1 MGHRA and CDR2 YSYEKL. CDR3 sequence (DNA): TGCGCCAGCAGCCTTCAACACCTACAGGGCGGGGAGCTGTTTTTT. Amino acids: CASSLQHLQGGELFF.